The clone carrying this T cell receptor (beta chain) has a count of ten or more. The antigen is undetermined. This record comes from a study of T-cell memory formation after mild COVID-19. The wider study: TCR clusters were mostly confined to one donor each.

Study-level findings and limits: Pre-infection memory already had some responding clones, implying cross-reactive memory joined. Contracting CD4+ clones sat mainly in CM and EM; CD8+ in EMRA.

TCRdb re-called the 5' RACE reads with MiXCR, one entry per CDR3 protein. The sample has 250,000 to 400,000 distinct CDR3 sequences, approximately 15% seen once; the top ten hold under 25%. V lost 4 bases and J lost 9; bases outside the gene matches: 10. Germline assignment: CDR1 SGHTA and CDR2 FQGNSA. The CDR3 is 14 residues long. Sequencing was carried out using PBMCs or a T cell subset sorted from them (not recorded which). The clonotype originates from a young man who had mild COVID-19 (a few samples of this study predate the infection). Cell type and time point are not known. The gene calls are TRBV7-2 and TRBJ2-5; TRBD2 aligns across 8 bases. Here the CDR3 DNA reads TGTGCCAGCAGCTCGGGACTAGAAGGTTCGGCCCAGTACTTC. Translating gives CASSSGLEGSAQYF.